This T cell receptor (beta chain) stems from a study of monozygotic twins with inflammatory bowel disease. Turning to this clonotype: Its matching antigen is unknown.

Findings and limits, study-wide: Especially with disease activity, IBD patients had fewer clonotypes in common with others than healthy twins did.

TCRdb reprocessed the 5' RACE reads, keeping one entry per CDR3 protein, no DNA. This sample's table has approximately 400,000 distinct CDR3 sequences. This CDR3 is built from 14 residues. Germline V lookup: CDR1 KGHSH, CDR2 LQKENI. The chain links TRBV18 to TRBJ1-1. Source material: blood. This clonotype originated in a human donor with ulcerative colitis or Crohn's disease, or a healthy co-twin of an affected twin (not recorded which). Here the CDR3 reads CASSPVGPSTEAFF.